The present TCR beta chain was sequenced within a study of blood T cell repertoires in COVID-19. Clones were sequenced by immunoSEQ multiplex PCR, and TCRdb holds only the in-frame ones, with some missing. There are fewer than 200,000 clones in the sample; around 78% occur only once, and 3.5% to 5% lies in the top ten. Trimming shortened V by 2 bases and J by 6 bases, and 15 bases separated the two germline ends. The CDR3 is made up of 15 amino acids. Germline CDR1 is SGHKS and CDR2 is YYEKEE (reference sequence). The chain carries TRBV5-5 and TRBJ2-1; D might be TRBD1 (6 bases). The sequencing input was PBMCs or T cells enriched from blood (not recorded which). The TCR was taken from a woman between 45 and 60 years old who had recovered from COVID-19. CDR3 residues: CASSLALQGFNEQFF. In DNA, the CDR3 is TGTGCCAGCAGCTTAGCTCTACAGGGATTCAATGAGCAGTTCTTC.